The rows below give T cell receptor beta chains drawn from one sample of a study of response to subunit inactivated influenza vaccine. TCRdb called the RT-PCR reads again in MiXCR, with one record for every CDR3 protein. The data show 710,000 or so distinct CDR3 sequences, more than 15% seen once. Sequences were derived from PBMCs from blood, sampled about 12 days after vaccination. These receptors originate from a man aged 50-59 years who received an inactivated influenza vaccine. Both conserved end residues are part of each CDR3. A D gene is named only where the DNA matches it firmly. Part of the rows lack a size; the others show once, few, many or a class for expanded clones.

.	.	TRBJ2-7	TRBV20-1	TGCAGTGCTAGAGGGTCGACCTACGAGCAGTACTTC	CSARGSTYEQYF
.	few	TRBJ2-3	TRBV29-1	TGCAGCGTTGAACAGCCTGACACAGATACGCAGTATTTT	CSVEQPDTDTQYF
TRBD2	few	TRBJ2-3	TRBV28	TGTGCCAGCAGTACCCGACTAGCGCAGCGTAGCACAGATACGCAGTATTTT	CASSTRLAQRSTDTQYF
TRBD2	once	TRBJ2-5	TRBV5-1	TGCGCCAGCAGCTTGGTCCTAGCGGGACCTTCCGGGGAGACCCAATACTTC	CASSLVLAGPSGETQYF
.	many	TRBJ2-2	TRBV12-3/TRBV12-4	TGTGCCAGCAGTCCGGCGCGGGGAGAGAACACCGGGGAGCTGTTTTTT	CASSPARGENTGELFF
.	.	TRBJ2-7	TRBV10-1	TGCGCCAGCAGTGCTGGCCCACCGGCCTACGAGCAGTACTTC	CASSAGPPAYEQYF
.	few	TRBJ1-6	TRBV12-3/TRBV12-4	TGTGCCAGCAGCTTAACGTATCCTAATTCACCCCTCCACTTT	CASSLTYPNSPLHF
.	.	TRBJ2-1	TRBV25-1	TGTGCCAGCAGTGAATATGGAGGGGTAGGGAATGAGCAGTTCTTC	CASSEYGGVGNEQFF
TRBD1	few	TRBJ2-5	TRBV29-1	TGCAGCGTTCGACCCGGGACAGGCGCCAACCGGTTACAAGAGACCCAGTACTTC	CSVRPGTGANRLQETQYF
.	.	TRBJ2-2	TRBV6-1	TGTGCCAGCGGCAGCCACACGGGCACCGGGGAGCTGTTTTTT	CASGSHTGTGELFF
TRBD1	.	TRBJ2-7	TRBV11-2	TGTGCCAGCAGCACCTCGGACAGGGACTACGAGCAGTACTTC	CASSTSDRDYEQYF
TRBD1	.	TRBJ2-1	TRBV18	TGTGCCAGCTCACCAAGTCCCGGGACAGGGAATGAGCAGTTCTTC	CASSPSPGTGNEQFF
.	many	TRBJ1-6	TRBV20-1	TGCAGTGCTAGTCGTAGGGTAAACTCACCCCTCCACTTT	CSASRRVNSPLHF
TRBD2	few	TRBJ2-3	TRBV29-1	TGCAGCGTTGAGGGGGGGATCGGCACAGATACGCAGTATTTT	CSVEGGIGTDTQYF
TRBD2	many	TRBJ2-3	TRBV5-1	TGCGCCAGCAGCGCGGGATGGCCGGGACTAGCGGGAGAGGATACGCAGTATTTT	CASSAGWPGLAGEDTQYF
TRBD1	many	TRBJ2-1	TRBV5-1	TGCGCCAGCAGCTTGATGGGACAGAACTCCTACAATGAGCAGTTCTTC	CASSLMGQNSYNEQFF
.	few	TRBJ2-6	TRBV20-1	TGCAGTGCTAGATCCAAGGGACACTACTCTGGGGCCAACGTCCTGACTTTC	CSARSKGHYSGANVLTF
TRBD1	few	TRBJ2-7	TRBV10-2	TGCGCCAGCAGTGAGACAGGGGGCTACGAGCAGTACTTC	CASSETGGYEQYF
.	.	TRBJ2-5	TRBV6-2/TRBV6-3	TGTGCCAGCATGGAGCGGGCGAGGACCCAGTACTTC	CASMERARTQYF
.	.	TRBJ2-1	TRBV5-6	TGTGCCAGCAGCTTGGGAGGGTGGTCCAACAATGAGCAGTTCTTC	CASSLGGWSNNEQFF
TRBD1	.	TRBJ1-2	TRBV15	TGTGCCACCAGCAGGGGGACAGGGAACTATGGCTACACCTTC	CATSRGTGNYGYTF
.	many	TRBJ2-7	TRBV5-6	TGTGCCAGCAGCTTGTCCGGTTACTACGAGCAGTACTTC	CASSLSGYYEQYF
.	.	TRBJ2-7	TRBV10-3	TGTGCCATCAGTGAGTACGGGCCGGCCTACGAGCAGTACTTC	CAISEYGPAYEQYF
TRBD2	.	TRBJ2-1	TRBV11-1	TGTGCCAGCAGCTTAGGGGGTTCTAGCGGGGGCTACAATGAGCAGTTCTTC	CASSLGGSSGGYNEQFF
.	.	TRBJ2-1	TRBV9	TGTGCCAGCAGCGAGGGGGAACTAGTATTCGCGGGTGAGCAGTTCTTC	CASSEGELVFAGEQFF
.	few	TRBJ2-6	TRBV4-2	TGTGCCAGCAGCCAACCCCAGCGCAGGGCTGGGGCCAACGTCCTGACTTTC	CASSQPQRRAGANVLTF
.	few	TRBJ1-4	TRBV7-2	TGTGCCAGCAGCTTAAGACTTGCAACTAATGAAAAACTGTTTTTT	CASSLRLATNEKLFF
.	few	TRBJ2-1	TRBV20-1	TGCAGTGCTAGAGTACCGGGGAAAAACTACAATGAGCAGTTCTTC	CSARVPGKNYNEQFF
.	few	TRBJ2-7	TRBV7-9	TGTGCCAGCAGCTTCGGCTGGGACGAGCAGTACTTC	CASSFGWDEQYF
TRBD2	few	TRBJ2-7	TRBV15	TGTGCCACCAGCAAGTCCCGCGGGAGCTACGAGCAGTACTTC	CATSKSRGSYEQYF
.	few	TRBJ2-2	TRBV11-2	TGTGCCAGCAGCTTAGACGGATGGGCCGGGGAGCTGTTTTTT	CASSLDGWAGELFF
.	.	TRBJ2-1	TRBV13	TGTGCCAGCAGCTTAGGCCTAGTGACCTGGGGCTCCTACAATGAGCAGTTCTTC	CASSLGLVTWGSYNEQFF
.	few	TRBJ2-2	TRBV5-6	TGTGCCAGCAGCTTGGAAGGGGTGGACCGCCCCGGGGAGCTGTTTTTT	CASSLEGVDRPGELFF
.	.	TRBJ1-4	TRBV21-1	TGTGCCAGCAGCAAAGGAAGGACAGGAGTAAATGAAAAACTGTTTTTT	CASSKGRTGVNEKLFF
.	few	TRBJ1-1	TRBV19	TGTGCCAGTAGTATGGGAGGTTACACTGAAGCTTTCTTT	CASSMGGYTEAFF
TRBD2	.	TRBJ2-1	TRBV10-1	TGCGCCAGCAGTGAAGTAGCGGGGGCGAATGAGCAGTTCTTC	CASSEVAGANEQFF
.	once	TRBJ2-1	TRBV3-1	TGTGCCAGCAGCCAAGATGGTCCCCAGCTTTCCTACAATGAGCAGTTCTTC	CASSQDGPQLSYNEQFF
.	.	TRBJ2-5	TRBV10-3	TGTGCCATCAGTGAGCCACGGCGGGGGCTGGGAGAGACCCAGTACTTC	CAISEPRRGLGETQYF
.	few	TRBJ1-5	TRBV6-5	TGTGCCAGCAGTTATATCAGAGAGGCAACCCGAAATCAGCCCCAGCATTTT	CASSYIREATRNQPQHF
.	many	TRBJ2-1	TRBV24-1	TGTGCCACCAGTCCGGCGGACAGAGGAATGGGGAATGAGCAGTTCTTC	CATSPADRGMGNEQFF
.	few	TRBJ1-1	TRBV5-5	TGTGCCAGCAGCGCGGGCCCCGCGAACACTGAAGCTTTCTTT	CASSAGPANTEAFF
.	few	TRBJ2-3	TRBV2	TGTGCCAGCAGGCGGACAGTAAGCACAGATACGCAGTATTTT	CASRRTVSTDTQYF
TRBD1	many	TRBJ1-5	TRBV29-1	TGCAGCGTACAGGGGAGCAATCAGCCCCAGCATTTT	CSVQGSNQPQHF
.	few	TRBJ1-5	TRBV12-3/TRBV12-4	TGTGCCAGCAGTTTAAGTAGGGCAGTTTTTCAGCCCCAGCATTTT	CASSLSRAVFQPQHF
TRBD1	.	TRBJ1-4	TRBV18	TGTGCCAGCTCACCACCGAACGTCGGGACAGGGGATGAAAAACTGTTTTTT	CASSPPNVGTGDEKLFF
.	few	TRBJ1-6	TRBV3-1	TGTGCCAGCAGCCATAATTCCGGGACGGCCTATAATTCACCCCTCCACTTT	CASSHNSGTAYNSPLHF
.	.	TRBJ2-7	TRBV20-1	TGCAGTGCTAGAGACGGGGCGGGACCTTCCTACGAGCAGTACTTC	CSARDGAGPSYEQYF
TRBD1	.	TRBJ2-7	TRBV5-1	TGCGCCAGCAGCTTGAGTGGGACAGAGGGAACCTACGAGCAGTACTTC	CASSLSGTEGTYEQYF
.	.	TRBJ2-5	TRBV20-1	TGCAGTGCTATTGGGGGCGGGGAGACCCAGTACTTC	CSAIGGGETQYF
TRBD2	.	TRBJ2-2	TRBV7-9	TGTGCCAGCAGCTCATCTAGCGGGATTAACACCGGGGAGCTGTTTTTT	CASSSSSGINTGELFF
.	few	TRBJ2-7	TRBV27	TGTGCCAGCAGTTTAAGGAGGGGGGCCTACGAGCAGTACTTC	CASSLRRGAYEQYF
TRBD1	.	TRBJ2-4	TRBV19	TGTGCCACACGACAGGGGCCCCGGGAAAACATTCAGTACTTC	CATRQGPRENIQYF
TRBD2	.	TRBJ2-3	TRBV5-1	TGCGCCAGCAGCATACTAGCGGGGGGGGGGACAGATACGCAGTATTTT	CASSILAGGGTDTQYF
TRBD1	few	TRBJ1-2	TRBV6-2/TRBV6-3	TGTGCCAGCAGACCGACAGGGGTGAGGTATGGCTACACCTTC	CASRPTGVRYGYTF
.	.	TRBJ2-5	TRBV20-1	TGCAGTGCTCCCCTGGTGGGGACCCAGTACTTC	CSAPLVGTQYF